Listed here are 23 T cell receptor beta chains from one sample, sequenced in a study of cytomegalovirus exposure and HLA in healthy donors. It was with 60 Vbeta and 13 Jbeta primers that the PCR ran. Sequencing used immunoSEQ multiplex PCR; TCRdb keeps in-frame clones, though not all of them. This sample has more than 200,000 clones, with roughly 82% found just once. The specimen was PBMCs. The receptor set was obtained from a man aged 40-49 years in good health and CMV-seropositive.

This clone was recorded only once. CDR3 region: CAWRNPSGLVTDTQYF. The CDR3 DNA is TGTGCCTGGAGAAATCCATCGGGACTAGTCACAGATACGCAGTATTTT. The chain is built from TRBV30 and TRBJ2-3; 8 nucleotides agree with TRBD2. CDR1 is GTSNPN, CDR2 SVGIG, per germline (reference sequence). CDR3 length: 16 amino acids. Trimming at V came to 3 bases and at J to 2 bases, leaving 10 bases not matched to a gene.

This sequence joins TRBV7-9 and TRBJ2-2, with TRBD2 identical over 8 bases. The V gene's germline CDR1 is SEHNR and CDR2 FQNEAQ (reference sequence). This CDR3 has 16 residues. Unmatched junction bases numbered 8, after V lost 1 base and J lost 7 bases. The CDR3 DNA follows: TGTGCCAGCAGCTTAGGATACGGGAGGGACCTCGGGGAGCTGTTTTTT. Its translation is CASSLGYGRDLGELFF.

The rearrangement uses TRBV6-5 and TRBJ2-3; weak D call: TRBD2 (6 bases). The CDR3 consists of 13 residues. Germline CDR1 reads MNHEY; CDR2 reads SVGAGI. Trimming left V 0 bases short and J 7 bases short, with 8 bases between. Written as DNA, the CDR3 is TGTGCCAGCAGTTACTCGGGACTTAATACGCAGTATTTT. Its protein product is CASSYSGLNTQYF.

The rearrangement uses TRBV13 and TRBJ2-1; D not certain. Germline loops: CDR1 PRHDT, CDR2 FYEKMQ (reference sequence). The CDR3 totals 13 residues. V lost 2 bases to trimming and J lost 5 bases, with 7 bases between them. CDR3: CASSLTDDNEQFF. DNA of the CDR3: TGTGCCAGCAGCTTAACAGATGACAATGAGCAGTTCTTC.

The rearrangement links TRBV25-1 to TRBJ2-1; 8 nucleotides line up with TRBD2. Trimming cost V 3 bases and J 7 bases; bases outside gene matches: 8. Germline CDR1 and CDR2: MGHDK and SYGVNS. The CDR3 spans 15 residues. The CDR3 DNA is TGTGCCAGCAGTGACCCGGGGGGGGGCCTGAATGAGCAGTTCTTC. Its translation is CASSDPGGGLNEQFF.

The J gene is TRBJ1-1, the V gene TRBV7-9, with TRBD1 matching over 7 bases. V lost 1 base, J lost 7 bases, and 3 bases stayed unmatched. The CDR3 totals 13 residues. Germline V gives CDR1 SEHNR, CDR2 FQNEAQ (reference sequence). This CDR3 is CASSLGRDSEAFF. For the CDR3, the DNA is TGTGCCAGCAGCTTAGGCCGGGACAGTGAAGCTTTCTTT.

This chain uses TRBV10-2 with TRBJ2-1; 7 bases line up with TRBD2. Germline V CDR1 and CDR2: WSHSY, SAAADI. The V gene end was trimmed by 8 bases and the J gene end by 1 base; junction bases not matched to a gene: 8. This CDR3 spans 15 amino acids. CDR3 residues: CASGRAGSSYNEQFF. CDR3 DNA: TGCGCCAGCGGACGAGCGGGATCTTCCTACAATGAGCAGTTCTTC.

The gene calls are TRBV7-9 and TRBJ2-1; 11 nucleotides agree with TRBD2. Per germline, CDR1 SEHNR and CDR2 FQNEAQ (reference sequence). This CDR3 comprises 15 residues. V was pared by 5 bases and J by 4 bases, with 4 bases of the junction left unmatched. This chain's CDR3 is CASSPRLAGYNEQFF. For the CDR3, the DNA is TGTGCCAGCAGCCCTAGACTAGCGGGGTACAATGAGCAGTTCTTC.

The CDR3 DNA is TGCGCCAGCAGCCAAGGGACTAGCGGGAGCTGGAATGAGCAGTTCTTC. It specifies CASSQGTSGSWNEQFF. The rearrangement uses TRBV4-1 and TRBJ2-1; 13 bases are a match to TRBD2. V lost 1 base to trimming and J lost 7 bases; unmatched junction nucleotides: 4. CDR1 is MGHRA, CDR2 YSYEKL, per germline. The CDR3 spans 16 residues.

The CDR3 DNA follows: TGTGCCAGTAGTATGATGGGAGTCACTGAAGCTTTCTTT. This encodes CASSMMGVTEAFF. The rearrangement links TRBV19 to TRBJ1-1; D is uncertain. Germline values: CDR1 LNHDA, CDR2 SQIVND (reference sequence). The CDR3 has 13 amino acids. V lost 3 bases to trimming and J lost 4 bases, with 9 bases between them.

The CDR3, as DNA: TGTGCCAGCAGTGACTCCCCGTTTCTAGGAGATACGCAGTATTTT. Amino acids: CASSDSPFLGDTQYF. This chain uses TRBV25-1 with TRBJ2-3; D is ambiguous. This CDR3 is built from 15 residues. V was clipped by 3 bases and J by 5 bases, with 15 bases between them. The germline gives CDR1 MGHDK, CDR2 SYGVNS.

The chain uses TRBV27 and TRBJ1-2; 7 nucleotides align to TRBD1. With V trimmed by 6 bases and J by 6 bases, 10 bases remained unmatched. This CDR3 has 14 residues. Per germline, CDR1 MNHEY and CDR2 SMNVEV (reference sequence). CDR3 sequence reads: CASRPTGSWDGYTF. CDR3 in DNA: TGTGCCAGCAGACCGACAGGGTCTTGGGATGGCTACACCTTC.

The CDR3 coding sequence is TGTGCCAGCAGCCGAGAGGGCCACTCCAAAAACATTCAGTACTTC. Translated: CASSREGHSKNIQYF. The chain employs TRBV2 and TRBJ2-4; a possible D gene is TRBD2 (5 bases). The germline V gene encodes CDR1 SNHLY and CDR2 FYNNEI. V shed 6 bases and J shed 2 bases, with 14 bases lying between them. CDR3 length: 15 amino acids.

The rearrangement uses TRBV30 and TRBJ1-2, with 8 positions matching TRBD1. This CDR3 spans 13 amino acids. Trimming removed 4 bases from V and 8 bases from J; junction bases left unmatched: 9. CDR1 is GTSNPN, CDR2 SVGIG, per germline (reference sequence). In DNA, the CDR3 is TGTGCCTGGACTGCAGGGGGCGAGTCGGGCTACACCTTC. Its protein product is CAWTAGGESGYTF.

The chain links TRBV9 to TRBJ2-7; 7 nucleotides match TRBD1. From germline, CDR1 is SGDLS and CDR2 YYNGEE. V was pared by 3 bases and J by 5 bases, with 5 bases of the junction left unmatched. The CDR3 spans 13 residues. The CDR3 sequence: CASSETGLDEQYF. The CDR3 DNA is TGTGCCAGCAGCGAGACAGGGTTGGACGAGCAGTACTTC.

V is TRBV19 and J is TRBJ2-6; 8 nucleotides match TRBD2. After removal of 7 bases from V and 0 bases from J, the junction contained 8 bases not matched to a gene. From germline, CDR1 is LNHDA and CDR2 SQIVND (reference sequence). The length of the CDR3 is 17 residues. The CDR3 region is CASTSSGSVSGANVLTF. The CDR3 nucleotides read TGTGCCAGTACCTCAAGCGGGAGTGTCTCTGGGGCCAACGTCCTGACTTTC.

This sequence joins TRBV29-1 and TRBJ1-2; D possibly corresponds to TRBD1 (5 bases). Trimming pared 8 bases from V and 5 bases from J, leaving 9 bases between. Looked up from germline, CDR1 is SQVTM and CDR2 is ANQGSEA. The CDR3 length is 10 residues. The CDR3 DNA reads TGCAGCACGGACACGTATGGCTACACCTTC. Translated, it gives CSTDTYGYTF.

This clone has a single count. The chain couples TRBV6-5 to TRBJ2-1; TRBD2 matches at 7 bases. J was trimmed by 13 bases and V by 7 bases; bases with no gene match: 13. The CDR3 spans 13 residues. CDR1 is MNHEY, CDR2 SVGAGI, per germline. The CDR3 loop is CASTQGVTSQQFF. CDR3 DNA sequence: TGTGCCAGCACCCAAGGGGTGACTAGCCAACAGTTCTTC.

The rearrangement links TRBV11-2 to TRBJ1-5; 8 bases line up with TRBD1. Unmatched junction bases numbered 7, after V lost 1 base and J lost 2 bases. This CDR3 region has 17 residues. Germline CDR1 SGHAT, CDR2 FQNNGV. CDR3 residues: CASSLGQGAARNQPQHF. The CDR3 nucleotides are TGTGCCAGCAGCTTAGGTCAGGGGGCCGCCCGCAATCAGCCCCAGCATTTT.

A few counts support this clone. J is TRBJ2-6 and V is TRBV6-1; possible D gene TRBD1, 6 bases. CDR3 size: 19 residues. Germline CDR1 is MNHNS and CDR2 is SASEGT. V lost 6 bases to trimming and J lost 0 bases, with 21 bases between them. CDR3 sequence (DNA): TGTGCCAGCAGCGAAATACTTGATAGGGGGTTCTCTGGGGCCAACGTCCTGACTTTC. Its translation is CASSEILDRGFSGANVLTF.

This clone has only a few counts. The chain combines TRBV2 with TRBJ2-3; 7 nucleotides agree with TRBD1. The germline CDR1 and CDR2 sequences are SNHLY and FYNNEI. The CDR3 covers 16 residues. V trimming: 4 bases; J trimming: 2 bases; junction bases outside the gene matches: 9. The CDR3 protein is CASSALGQLTTDTQYF. The CDR3 DNA is TGTGCCAGCAGTGCCCTGGGACAGCTGACCACAGATACGCAGTATTTT.

The chain couples TRBV19 to TRBJ2-7; possible D gene TRBD2, 6 bases. This CDR3 has 12 amino acids. The ends were cut back, 11 bases at V and 4 bases at J, with 15 bases in the middle. CDR1 and CDR2 from the germline V gene are LNHDA and SQIVND (reference sequence). The CDR3 reads CAVGSGPYEQYF. The DNA for the CDR3 is TGTGCCGTCGGGAGCGGGCCTTACGAGCAGTACTTC.

The CDR3 bases are TGCAGCGTTGAACAGGGGGCGGGGGAGACCCAGTACTTC. Translation gives CSVEQGAGETQYF. The chain has TRBV29-1 and TRBJ2-5; 8 nucleotides agree with TRBD1. CDR3 size: 13 residues. Germline V gives CDR1 SQVTM, CDR2 ANQGSEA. After removal of 2 bases from V and 5 bases from J, the junction contained 4 bases not matched to a gene.